This T cell receptor (beta chain) was profiled in a study of blood T cell repertoires in COVID-19. Trimming removed 0 bases from V and 7 bases from J; junction bases left unmatched: 3. CDR3 length: 14 amino acids. The V gene's germline CDR1 is LGHDT and CDR2 YNNKEL (reference sequence). Researchers sorted participants into cohorts using their self-reported clinical history. This table comes from immunoSEQ multiplex PCR, and its TCRdb copy is limited to in-frame clones, with some not included. This table holds about 320,000 clones, about 85% found once. Sequencing input: PBMCs or T cells enriched from blood (not recorded which). The receptor was derived from a woman aged 25 to 39 who had been exposed to COVID-19. The chain is built from TRBV3-1 (or the pseudogene TRBV3-2) and TRBJ2-1, with 7 positions matching TRBD1. The DNA of the CDR3 is TGTGCCAGCAGCCAAGACCCGACAGGGAATGAGCAGTTCTTC. Its translation: CASSQDPTGNEQFF.